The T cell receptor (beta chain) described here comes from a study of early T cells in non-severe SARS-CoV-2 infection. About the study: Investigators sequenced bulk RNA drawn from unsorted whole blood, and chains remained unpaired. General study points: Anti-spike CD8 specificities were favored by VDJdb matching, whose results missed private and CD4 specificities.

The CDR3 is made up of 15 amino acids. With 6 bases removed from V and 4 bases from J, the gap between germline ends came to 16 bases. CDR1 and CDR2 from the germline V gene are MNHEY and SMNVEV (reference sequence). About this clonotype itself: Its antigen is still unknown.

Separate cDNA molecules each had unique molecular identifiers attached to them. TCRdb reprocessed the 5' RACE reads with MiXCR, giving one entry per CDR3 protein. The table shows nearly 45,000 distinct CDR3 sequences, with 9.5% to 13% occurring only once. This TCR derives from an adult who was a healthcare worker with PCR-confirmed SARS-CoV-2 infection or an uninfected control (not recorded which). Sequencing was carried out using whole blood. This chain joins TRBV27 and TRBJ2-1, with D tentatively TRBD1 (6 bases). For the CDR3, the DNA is TGTGCCAGCAGAAAGGGGGACACGGGTTACAATGAGCAGTTCTTC. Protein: CASRKGDTGYNEQFF.